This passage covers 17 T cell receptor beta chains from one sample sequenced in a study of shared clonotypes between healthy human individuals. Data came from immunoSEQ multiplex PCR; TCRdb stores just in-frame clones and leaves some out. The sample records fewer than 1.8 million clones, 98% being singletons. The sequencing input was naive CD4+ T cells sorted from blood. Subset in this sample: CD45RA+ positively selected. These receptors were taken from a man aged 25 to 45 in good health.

The CDR3 nucleotides read TGTGCCAGCTCACCATTGGACTCAAGCACAGATACGCAGTATTTT. Its protein product is CASSPLDSSTDTQYF. This chain joins TRBV18 and TRBJ2-3, with a possible D match to TRBD2 (5 bases). Germline CDR1 KGHSH, CDR2 LQKENI. The germline V and J ends were trimmed by 2 bases and 0 bases, with 9 bases remaining between them. The CDR3 contains 15 residues.

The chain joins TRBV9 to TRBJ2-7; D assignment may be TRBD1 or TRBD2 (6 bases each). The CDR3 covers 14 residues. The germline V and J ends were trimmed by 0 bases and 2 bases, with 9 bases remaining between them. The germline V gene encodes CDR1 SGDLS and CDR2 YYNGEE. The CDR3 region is CASSVGGDTYEQYF. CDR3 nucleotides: TGTGCCAGCAGCGTAGGGGGGGACACCTACGAGCAGTACTTC.

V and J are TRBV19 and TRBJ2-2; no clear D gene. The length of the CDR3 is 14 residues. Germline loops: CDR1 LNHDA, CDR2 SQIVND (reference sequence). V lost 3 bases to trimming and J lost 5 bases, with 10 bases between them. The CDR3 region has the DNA TGTGCCAGTAGTATTAGGCACATGACCGGGGAGCTGTTTTTT. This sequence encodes CASSIRHMTGELFF.

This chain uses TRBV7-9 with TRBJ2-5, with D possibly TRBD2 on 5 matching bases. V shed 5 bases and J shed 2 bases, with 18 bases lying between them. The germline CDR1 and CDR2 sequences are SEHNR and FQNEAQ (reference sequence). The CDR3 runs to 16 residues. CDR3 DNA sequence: TGTGCCAGCAGCCCAGGCGACCTACTAGTGCAAGAGACCCAGTACTTC. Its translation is CASSPGDLLVQETQYF.

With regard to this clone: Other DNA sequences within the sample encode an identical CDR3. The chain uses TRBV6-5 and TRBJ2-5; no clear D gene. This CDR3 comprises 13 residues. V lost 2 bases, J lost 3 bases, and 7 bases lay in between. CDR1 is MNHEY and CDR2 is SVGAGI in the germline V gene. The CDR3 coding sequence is TGTGCCAGCAGTTACCTGGGGAAAGAGACCCAGTACTTC. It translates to CASSYLGKETQYF.

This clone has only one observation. CDR3 amino acids: CASSVAGSGSNEQFF. The CDR3 DNA reads TGTGCCAGCAGCGTCGCGGGTAGCGGGAGCAATGAGCAGTTCTTC. V gene TRBV9 combines with J gene TRBJ2-1; 9 nucleotides match TRBD2. CDR1 and CDR2 from the germline V gene are SGDLS and YYNGEE. The junction had 6 bases not matched to a gene; V was cut back by 2 bases and J by 6 bases. The CDR3 runs to 15 residues.

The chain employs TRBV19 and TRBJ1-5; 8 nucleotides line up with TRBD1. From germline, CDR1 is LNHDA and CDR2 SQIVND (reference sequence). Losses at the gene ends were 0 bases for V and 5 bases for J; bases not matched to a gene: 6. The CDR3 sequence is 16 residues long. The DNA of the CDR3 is TGTGCCAGTAGTATAGATGTGACAGGGGTTTATCAGCCCCAGCATTTT. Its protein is CASSIDVTGVYQPQHF.

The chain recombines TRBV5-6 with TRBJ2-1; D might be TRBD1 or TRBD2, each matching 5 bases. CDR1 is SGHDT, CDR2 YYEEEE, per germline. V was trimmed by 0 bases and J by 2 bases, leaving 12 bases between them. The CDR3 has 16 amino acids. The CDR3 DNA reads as TGTGCCAGCAGCTTGGTGAGGGGCAAAACCTACAATGAGCAGTTCTTC. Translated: CASSLVRGKTYNEQFF.

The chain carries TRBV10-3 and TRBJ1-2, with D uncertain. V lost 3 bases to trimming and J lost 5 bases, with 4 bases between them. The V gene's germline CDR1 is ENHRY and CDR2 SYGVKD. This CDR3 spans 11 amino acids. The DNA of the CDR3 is TGTGCCATCAGTGATGAATATGGCTACACCTTC. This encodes CAISDEYGYTF.

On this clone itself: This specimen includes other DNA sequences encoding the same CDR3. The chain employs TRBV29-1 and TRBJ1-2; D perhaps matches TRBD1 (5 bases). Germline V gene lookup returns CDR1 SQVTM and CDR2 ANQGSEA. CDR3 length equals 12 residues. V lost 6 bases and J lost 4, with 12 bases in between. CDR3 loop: CSVDGQGYGYTF. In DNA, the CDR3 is TGCAGCGTCGATGGACAAGGCTATGGCTACACCTTC.

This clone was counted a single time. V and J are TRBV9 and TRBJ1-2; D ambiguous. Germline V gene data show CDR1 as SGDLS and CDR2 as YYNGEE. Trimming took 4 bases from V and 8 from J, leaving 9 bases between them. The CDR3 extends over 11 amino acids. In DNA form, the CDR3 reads TGTGCCAGCAGCACTGATTGGGGCTACACCTTC. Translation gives CASSTDWGYTF.

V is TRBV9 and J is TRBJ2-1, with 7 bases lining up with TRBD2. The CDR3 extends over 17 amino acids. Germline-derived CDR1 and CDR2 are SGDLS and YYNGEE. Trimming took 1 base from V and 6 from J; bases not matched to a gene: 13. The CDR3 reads CASSVRSGGMLSNEQFF. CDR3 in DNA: TGTGCCAGCAGCGTACGGTCCGGGGGGATGTTGTCCAATGAGCAGTTCTTC.

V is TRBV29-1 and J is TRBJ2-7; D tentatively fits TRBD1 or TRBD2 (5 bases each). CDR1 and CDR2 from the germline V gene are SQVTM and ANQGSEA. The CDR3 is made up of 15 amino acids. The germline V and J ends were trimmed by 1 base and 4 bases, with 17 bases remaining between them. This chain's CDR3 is CSVEGTPGTMYEQYF. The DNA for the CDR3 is TGCAGCGTTGAAGGAACTCCGGGGACCATGTACGAGCAGTACTTC.

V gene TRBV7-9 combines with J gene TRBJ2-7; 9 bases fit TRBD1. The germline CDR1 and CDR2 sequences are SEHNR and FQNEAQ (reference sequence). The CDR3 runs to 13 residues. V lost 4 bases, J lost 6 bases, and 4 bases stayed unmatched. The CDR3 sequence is CASSSGQGLEQYF. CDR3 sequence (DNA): TGTGCCAGCAGCTCGGGACAGGGCCTCGAGCAGTACTTC.

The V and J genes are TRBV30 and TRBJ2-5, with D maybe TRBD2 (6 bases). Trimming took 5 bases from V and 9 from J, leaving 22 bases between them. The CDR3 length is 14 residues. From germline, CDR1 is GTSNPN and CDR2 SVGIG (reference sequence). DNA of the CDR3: TGTGCCTGGGACGTAGGACTACGTTGGGGGGCCCAGTACTTC. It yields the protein CAWDVGLRWGAQYF. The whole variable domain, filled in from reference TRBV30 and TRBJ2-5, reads SQTIHQWPATLVQPVGSPLSLECTVEGTSNPNLYWYRQAAGRGLQLLFYSVGIGQISSEVPQNLSASRPQDRQFILSSKKLLLSDSGFYLCAWDVGLRWGAQYFGPGTRLLVL.

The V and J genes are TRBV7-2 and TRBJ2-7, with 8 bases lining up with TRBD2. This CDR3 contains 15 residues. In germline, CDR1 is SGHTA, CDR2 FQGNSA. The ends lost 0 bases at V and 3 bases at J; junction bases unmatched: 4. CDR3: CASSLAGLAGYEQYF. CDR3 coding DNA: TGTGCCAGCAGCTTAGCGGGGCTAGCGGGCTACGAGCAGTACTTC.

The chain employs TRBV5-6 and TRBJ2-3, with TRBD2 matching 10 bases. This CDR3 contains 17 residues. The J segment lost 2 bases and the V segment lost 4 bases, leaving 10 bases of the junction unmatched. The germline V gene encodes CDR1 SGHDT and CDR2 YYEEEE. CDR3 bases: TGTGCCAGCAGCCCACCCGGACTAGCGGAAAACACAGATACGCAGTATTTT. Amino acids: CASSPPGLAENTDTQYF.